The clone carrying this T cell receptor (beta chain) was seen more than once but under ten times. Antigen: not known. These data originate in a study of blood T cells in healthy people across ages. Study observations and caveats: One million T cells yielded diversity estimates that were considered underestimates. Unknown CMV status may confound age-related changes in expanded clones.

A J-beta primer mix and a sample-barcoded 5' primer were used in a second PCR of about 7 to 12 cycles. The authors tagged each cDNA molecule using a template-switch adaptor with 12 random nucleotides. Every individual sample yielded 2.5 million or more paired-end reads (each containing CDR3). TCRdb called the 5' RACE reads again in MiXCR, with one record for every CDR3 protein. Here the sample spans more than 650,000 distinct CDR3 sequences, about 24% being singletons. The receptor was isolated from a man in his sixties or seventies in good health. The material sequenced was blood.

CDR3 DNA sequence: TGCAGTGCTCCCTTCCCCGATACGCAGTATTTT. Translation: CSAPFPDTQYF. V gene TRBV20-1 combines with J gene TRBJ2-3; D is unresolved. The germline CDR1 and CDR2 sequences are DFQATT and SNEGSKA (reference sequence). V lost 5 bases and J 6 bases, leaving 9 bases between the germline ends. The CDR3 runs 11 residues.